The 24 T cell receptor beta chains in this list originate from one sample, sequenced in a study of blood T cell repertoires in COVID-19. This table comes from immunoSEQ multiplex PCR, and its TCRdb copy is limited to in-frame clones, with some not included. The table shows hundreds of thousands of clones, with 70% to 90% occurring only once. Sequenced sample: peripheral blood. These receptors were taken from a woman aged 50 to 60 with COVID-19, enrolled during active disease.

The chain recombines TRBV10-3 with TRBJ2-3; D gene uncertain. The CDR3 contains 12 residues. The germline gives CDR1 ENHRY, CDR2 SYGVKD. The V and J ends lost 11 bases and 2 bases respectively, with 11 bases between them. CDR3 bases: TGTGCCGCCCGGTCTTACACAGATACGCAGTATTTT. Translation gives CAARSYTDTQYF.

The rearrangement links TRBV7-2 to TRBJ1-5, with 8 positions matching TRBD1. Per germline, CDR1 SGHTA and CDR2 FQGNSA. The J segment lost 0 bases and the V segment lost 5 bases, leaving 3 bases of the junction unmatched. The CDR3 is 15 residues long. As DNA, the CDR3 is TGTGCCAGCAGCGTAGGACAGGGTAGCAATCAGCCCCAGCATTTT. Encoded protein: CASSVGQGSNQPQHF. Using reference TRBV7-2 and TRBJ1-5 for the parts outside the CDR3, the full variable domain is GAGVSQSPSNKVTEKGKDVELRCDPISGHTALYWYRQSLGQGLEFLIYFQGNSAPDKSGLPSDRFSAERTGGSVSTLTIQRTQQEDSAVYLCASSVGQGSNQPQHFGDGTRLSIL.

V usage is TRBV28 and J usage is TRBJ2-7, with 9 positions matching TRBD1. The junction had 14 bases not matched to a gene; V was cut back by 6 bases and J by 5 bases. Per the germline V gene, CDR1 is MDHEN and CDR2 is SYDVKM. This CDR3 is 16 amino acids long. CDR3 in DNA: TGTGCCAGCAGGCTTGGGAGAGGACAGGGGACCCACGAGCAGTACTTC. It is translated as CASRLGRGQGTHEQYF.

The J gene is TRBJ1-1, the V gene TRBV6-6; 7 positions agree with TRBD1. The CDR3 is 15 amino acids. Trimming removed 5 bases from V and 2 bases from J; junction bases left unmatched: 8. Germline V gene sequence: CDR1 MNHNY, CDR2 SVGAGI (reference sequence). CDR3 DNA: TGTGCCAGCAGTGCCGGGACAGACATAAACACTGAAGCTTTCTTT. Translated: CASSAGTDINTEAFF.

V usage is TRBV12-3 or TRBV12-4 and J usage is TRBJ1-2, with D possibly matching TRBD1 (6 bases). The V end was cut by 4 bases, the J end by 8 bases, with 11 bases between. This CDR3 has 12 residues. The DNA of the CDR3 is TGTGCCAGCAGTTGGACAGATGAGGGCTACACCTTC. It translates to CASSWTDEGYTF.

The J gene is TRBJ2-2, the V gene TRBV5-4, with 7 bases fitting TRBD1. Germline CDR1 is SGHNT and CDR2 is YYREEE (reference sequence). V lost 4 bases, J lost 5 bases, and 8 bases stayed unmatched. The CDR3 has 15 residues. The CDR3, as DNA: TGTGCCAGCAGCCCCGACAGGGTTTTTACCGGGGAGCTGTTTTTT. Residues: CASSPDRVFTGELFF.

The CDR3 protein is CASSLSLAGGREQYF. The CDR3 DNA sequence: TGTGCCAGCAGCTTATCGCTGGCGGGGGGGCGCGAGCAGTACTTC. V usage is TRBV7-8 and J usage is TRBJ2-7, with 9 bases matching TRBD2. The CDR3 covers 15 residues. Trimming cost V 2 bases and J 6 bases; bases outside gene matches: 8. Germline lookup yields CDR1 SGHVS and CDR2 FQNEAQ.

With regard to this clone: Other DNA sequences within the sample encode an identical CDR3. The rearrangement joins TRBV18 to TRBJ2-3; 7 positions agree with TRBD1. CDR3 length: 14 residues. CDR1 and CDR2 (germline): KGHSH, LQKENI. V gave up 4 bases and J gave up 2 bases; unmatched junction bases: 3. The CDR3 bases are TGTGCCAGCTCACGGACAGGTTCCACAGATACGCAGTATTTT. Its protein product is CASSRTGSTDTQYF.

This clone was detected only a few times. This chain connects TRBV9 to TRBJ2-7; TRBD2 matches at 7 bases. The germline CDR1 and CDR2 sequences are SGDLS and YYNGEE. Losses at the gene ends were 4 bases for V and 5 bases for J; bases not matched to a gene: 9. The CDR3 spans 14 residues. CDR3 residues: CASSPRRAGNEQYF. CDR3 coding DNA: TGTGCCAGCAGCCCTCGGCGAGCGGGAAACGAGCAGTACTTC. The full variable domain, rest sourced from reference TRBV9 and TRBJ2-7, is DSGVTQTPKHLITATGQRVTLRCSPRSGDLSVYWYQQSLDQGLQFLIQYYNGEERAKGNILERFSAQQFPDLHSELNLSSLELGDSALYFCASSPRRAGNEQYFGPGTRLTVT.

V gene TRBV4-2 combines with J gene TRBJ1-2; D is perhaps TRBD1 (6 bases). V was cut by 1 base and J by 10 bases, with 19 bases left in between. This CDR3 is built from 15 residues. Germline V gene data show CDR1 as LGHNA and CDR2 as YNFKEQ. In DNA, the CDR3 is TGTGCCAGCAGCCAAGTACAGGACAGCCGGTTTAACTACACCTTC. This gives the protein CASSQVQDSRFNYTF.

Comments on this clone: This specimen includes other DNA sequences encoding the same CDR3. The V call is TRBV30, the J call TRBJ1-6; D might be TRBD1 (5 bases). This CDR3 region has 13 residues. Germline V lookup: CDR1 GTSNPN, CDR2 SVGIG (reference sequence). V lost 1 base, J lost 7 bases, and 8 bases lay in between. The CDR3 loop reads CAWSASGNSPLHF. In DNA form, the CDR3 reads TGTGCCTGGAGTGCTTCAGGGAATTCACCCCTCCACTTT.

This clone was detected only once. The chain has TRBV25-1 and TRBJ2-2, with TRBD1 as a possible D gene (5 bases). The CDR3 extends over 13 amino acids. Trimming took 7 bases from V and 4 from J, leaving 10 bases between them. Germline V gene sequence: CDR1 MGHDK, CDR2 SYGVNS. In DNA, the CDR3 is TGTGCCAGCACTTTAGGGGCCACCGGGGAGCTGTTTTTT. Its translation is CASTLGATGELFF.

Only a few counts were recorded for this clone. The rearrangement uses TRBV2 and TRBJ1-1; no firm D call. CDR1 and CDR2 (germline): SNHLY, FYNNEI. The CDR3 covers 13 residues. V dropped 6 bases and J dropped 4 bases, with 12 bases sitting between them. CDR3 sequence: CASRLERGTEAFF. The DNA for the CDR3 is TGTGCCAGCAGGTTGGAGCGGGGCACTGAAGCTTTCTTT.

On this clone itself: Other DNA sequences from this sample encode an identical CDR3 as well. The chain employs TRBV3-1 (or the pseudogene TRBV3-2) and TRBJ1-4; D gene uncertain. The CDR3 loop spans 13 amino acids. Trimming removed 0 bases at V and 7 bases at J, with 6 bases between. Germline CDR1 reads LGHDT; CDR2 reads YNNKEL (reference sequence). The CDR3: CASSQDRGEKLFF. The CDR3 nucleotides read TGTGCCAGCAGCCAAGATCGGGGTGAAAAACTGTTTTTT.

The rearrangement joins TRBV4-1 to TRBJ1-1; D gene uncertain. Germline lookup yields CDR1 MGHRA and CDR2 YSYEKL. CDR3 length equals 14 residues. The V and J ends lost 1 base and 6 bases respectively, with 12 bases between them. Written as DNA, the CDR3 is TGCGCCAGCAGCCAAGGGCGGGAAGAGGCTGAAGCTTTCTTT. Translation: CASSQGREEAEAFF.

The chain links TRBV4-2 to TRBJ2-5; the D gene is possibly TRBD2 (5 bases). CDR3 length equals 15 residues. Per the germline V gene, CDR1 is LGHNA and CDR2 is YNFKEQ. Deletions cut 1 base from V and 5 bases from J, with 14 bases between. The CDR3 is CASSQVESGWETQYF. CDR3 nucleotides: TGTGCCAGCAGCCAAGTAGAGAGCGGCTGGGAGACCCAGTACTTC.

The rearrangement links TRBV7-9 to TRBJ2-1; D possibly corresponds to TRBD2 (7 bases). Trimming stripped 3 bases from V and 4 bases from J, with 13 bases between. The CDR3 has 15 residues. Germline CDR1 reads SEHNR; CDR2 reads FQNEAQ (reference sequence). The CDR3 nucleotides are TGTGCCAGCAGCTTCACCGGGGGGCAATACAATGAGCAGTTCTTC. This translates into CASSFTGGQYNEQFF.

The genes are TRBV5-1 and TRBJ2-2; D might be TRBD2 (5 bases). Looked up from germline, CDR1 is SGHRS and CDR2 is YFSETQ. The CDR3 sequence is 16 residues long. The V end was cut by 3 bases, the J end by 2 bases, with 14 bases between. The CDR3 reads CASSWTFEGNTGELFF. The CDR3 DNA is TGCGCCAGCAGCTGGACCTTTGAGGGTAACACCGGGGAGCTGTTTTTT.

Only one count was recorded for this clone. This chain connects TRBV6-5 to TRBJ2-7, with 11 bases identical to TRBD1. Germline-derived CDR1 and CDR2 are MNHEY and SVGAGI. The CDR3 runs to 16 residues. V dropped 5 bases and J dropped 1; count of bases not matched to a gene: 7. For the CDR3, the DNA is TGTGCCAGCAGTAACTACGGGACAGGGGGATCCTACGAGCAGTACTTC. This encodes CASSNYGTGGSYEQYF.

This rearrangement joins TRBV11-2 to TRBJ2-5; 7 nucleotides align to TRBD1. Trimming removed 3 bases from V and 3 bases from J; junction bases left unmatched: 4. This CDR3 is 14 amino acids long. CDR1 is SGHAT, CDR2 FQNNGV, per germline. The chain's CDR3 is CASSFTGVEETQYF. DNA for the CDR3: TGTGCCAGCAGCTTCACAGGGGTTGAAGAGACCCAGTACTTC.

The rearrangement links TRBV2 to TRBJ2-1, with no clear D. Looked up from germline, CDR1 is SNHLY and CDR2 is FYNNEI. Trimming pared 3 bases from V and 6 bases from J, leaving 6 bases between. This CDR3 has 12 amino acids. CDR3 sequence: CASSDIGNEQFF. CDR3 bases: TGTGCCAGCAGTGATATCGGCAATGAGCAGTTCTTC.

The rearrangement joins TRBV30 to TRBJ1-2; the match to TRBD1 covers 8 bases. The germline V gene encodes CDR1 GTSNPN and CDR2 SVGIG (reference sequence). V trimming: 3 bases; J trimming: 5 bases; junction bases outside the gene matches: 8. The CDR3 length is 14 residues. CDR3 protein: CAWSADRGFYGYTF. The CDR3 bases are TGTGCCTGGAGCGCCGACAGGGGTTTTTATGGCTACACCTTC.

This chain uses TRBV28 with TRBJ2-7; TRBD1 matches at 7 bases. V was pared by 5 bases and J by 3 bases, with 7 bases of the junction left unmatched. This CDR3 region has 14 residues. Per germline, CDR1 MDHEN and CDR2 SYDVKM. The CDR3 nucleotides read TGTGCCAGCAGTGTTGGGGACAGCCTCTACGAGCAGTACTTC. This codes for CASSVGDSLYEQYF.

The rearrangement links TRBV12-5 to TRBJ2-7, with 7 bases identical to TRBD1. In germline, CDR1 is LGHNT, CDR2 FRNRAP. V was clipped by 6 bases and J by 6 bases; unmatched bases: 11. CDR3 length: 14 amino acids. The CDR3 region is CASGRTGWVSEQYF. The CDR3 DNA follows: TGTGCTAGTGGAAGGACAGGCTGGGTGAGCGAGCAGTACTTC.